This T cell receptor beta chain was recovered during a study of blood T cell repertoires in COVID-19. Study details: Donors in the United States, Italy and Spain gave samples during acute or convalescent COVID-19. PBMCs, B-cell-depleted T cells, or T cells provided the cDNA or gDNA that made up the material.

Original data processing: Estimates of nucleated cell counts were drawn from the amplification of reference gene primers. The method was immunoSEQ multiplex PCR; TCRdb's version includes in-frame clones alone and lacks a portion of them. V, J and clone size are those of that table, while D and trimming were read from the DNA. The data contain fewer than 250,000 clones, around nine tenths of them singletons. This clone appeared many times. Germline assignment: CDR1 MNHEY and CDR2 SVGAGI. There are 13 residues in the CDR3. The V end lost 9 bases, the J end lost 4 bases, and 15 bases lay between the germline ends.

This TCR came from a woman aged 55-69 years who had recovered from COVID-19. The chain uses TRBV6-5 and TRBJ1-1; tentatively, D is TRBD1 (6 bases). The specimen was peripheral blood. The CDR3 nucleotides read TGTGCCAGTTACAGGGACGGGGCCACTGAAGCTTTCTTT. It encodes CASYRDGATEAFF.